The 27 T cell receptor beta chains below were found in one sample sequenced in a study of T cell responses to AZD1222 COVID-19 vaccine. Generated by immunoSEQ multiplex PCR, the TCRdb table keeps only in-frame clones and is missing some. Found here are 100,000 or so clones, roughly 86% of them singletons; the top ten hold around 3.8%. Specimen: peripheral blood, collected on day 0 of MenACWY control vaccination. The source is an adult in good health.

The gene calls are TRBV7-6 and TRBJ1-1; D perhaps matches TRBD1 (6 bases). V was cut by 5 bases and J by 0 bases, with 13 bases left in between. This CDR3 contains 15 residues. Germline lookup yields CDR1 SGHVS and CDR2 FNYEAQ. This chain's CDR3 is CASSPQTGLNTEAFF. In DNA form, the CDR3 reads TGTGCCAGCAGCCCCCAGACAGGCTTGAACACTGAAGCTTTCTTT.

The chain uses TRBV6-5 and TRBJ2-3; D is perhaps TRBD1 or TRBD2 (6 bases each). The CDR3 has 16 amino acids. Trimming took off 2 bases at V and 6 bases at J, with 18 bases between the two ends. Per germline, CDR1 MNHEY and CDR2 SVGAGI. The CDR3 sequence is CASSYNWRGQGDTQYF. In DNA form, the CDR3 reads TGTGCCAGCAGTTACAATTGGCGGGGCCAGGGGGATACGCAGTATTTT.

V is TRBV5-1 and J is TRBJ2-1; D gene unclear. This CDR3 has 15 residues. V lost 4 bases and J lost 5, with 16 bases in between. CDR1 and CDR2 from the germline V gene are SGHRS and YFSETQ. This CDR3 is CASSPRGRPDNEQFF. In DNA, the CDR3 is TGCGCCAGCAGCCCCCGCGGCAGACCCGACAATGAGCAGTTCTTC.

This clone has just one count. The rearrangement links TRBV7-6 to TRBJ2-5; D possibly corresponds to TRBD1 (6 bases). The CDR3 is made up of 20 amino acids. CDR1 SGHVS and CDR2 FNYEAQ come from the germline V gene. Trimming took off 2 bases at V and 2 bases at J, with 27 bases between the two ends. The CDR3 here is CASSLLFRTAKFQPQETQYF. In nucleotides, the CDR3 is TGTGCCAGCAGCTTATTGTTTAGGACAGCCAAATTCCAGCCACAAGAGACCCAGTACTTC.

This chain connects TRBV6-2 or TRBV6-3 to TRBJ2-2; TRBD2 matches 10 bases. The CDR3 loop spans 16 amino acids. Trimming took 2 bases from V and 7 from J; bases not matched to a gene: 7. Germline V lookup: CDR1 MNHEY, CDR2 SVGEGT. CDR3 nucleotides: TGTGCCAGCAGTTACGAAGCGGGGGGGCCCATCGGGGAGCTGTTTTTT. Its protein is CASSYEAGGPIGELFF.

This chain's CDR3 is CASSLYGNAAEAFF. CDR3 sequence (DNA): TGTGCCAGCAGCTTGTATGGGAATGCGGCTGAAGCTTTCTTT. The chain joins TRBV5-8 to TRBJ1-1, with D unclear. CDR1 SGHTS and CDR2 YDEGEE come from the germline V gene. The germline V and J ends were trimmed by 1 base and 6 bases, with 13 bases remaining between them. The CDR3 length is 14 residues.

The chain links TRBV9 to TRBJ1-2; D is unclear. With 3 bases removed from V and 2 bases from J, the gap between germline ends came to 11 bases. The germline gives CDR1 SGDLS, CDR2 YYNGEE. The CDR3 is 14 residues long. This CDR3 is CASSAPGENYGYTF. The CDR3, as DNA: TGTGCCAGCAGCGCGCCGGGCGAAAACTATGGCTACACCTTC.

The chain carries TRBV10-1 and TRBJ1-2, with a weak D call TRBD1 (6 bases). CDR3 length: 15 residues. Germline V gene lookup returns CDR1 WNHNN and CDR2 SYGVQD (reference sequence). Trimming stripped 6 bases from V and 2 bases from J, with 16 bases between. CDR3 in DNA: TGCGCCAGCAGACTACCTGACAGGCCCAACTATGGCTACACCTTC. Translating it yields CASRLPDRPNYGYTF.

This chain uses TRBV9 with TRBJ1-5, with TRBD1 identical over 8 bases. The CDR3 has 15 amino acids. CDR1 SGDLS and CDR2 YYNGEE come from the germline V gene. With 3 bases clipped from V and 0 bases from J, the junction kept 2 bases outside the gene matches. Written as DNA, the CDR3 is TGTGCCAGCAGCGCGACAGGGGATAGCAATCAGCCCCAGCATTTT. This sequence encodes CASSATGDSNQPQHF.

The gene calls are TRBV4-3 and TRBJ2-6; TRBD2 is a possible D gene (6 bases). Germline CDR1 and CDR2: LGHNA and YSLEER. This CDR3 comprises 16 residues. The germline V and J ends were trimmed by 5 bases and 1 base, with 12 bases remaining between them. CDR3 coding DNA: TGCGCCAGCAGCTCAGGACGGGGGTCTGGGGCCAACGTCCTGACTTTC. This codes for CASSSGRGSGANVLTF.

The V gene is TRBV19, the J gene TRBJ1-5, with D uncertain. Germline V gives CDR1 LNHDA, CDR2 SQIVND (reference sequence). This CDR3 spans 12 amino acids. Trimming stripped 0 bases from V and 9 bases from J, with 6 bases between. The CDR3, as DNA: TGTGCCAGTAGTATAGATGAGTTGCCCCAGCATTTT. It encodes CASSIDELPQHF.

The chain couples TRBV27 to TRBJ1-4, with D perhaps TRBD1 (6 bases). Germline lookup yields CDR1 MNHEY and CDR2 SMNVEV (reference sequence). The V and J ends lost 8 bases and 7 bases respectively, with 17 bases between them. The CDR3 totals 14 residues. In DNA form, the CDR3 reads TGTGCCAGCTCCGTCGGGGGCCAGGCTGAAAAACTGTTTTTT. Translation: CASSVGGQAEKLFF.

The gene calls are TRBV2 and TRBJ1-5; possibly TRBD1 for D (5 bases). Germline V gene data show CDR1 as SNHLY and CDR2 as FYNNEI. Trimming shortened V by 8 bases and J by 3 bases, and 11 bases separated the two germline ends. The CDR3 runs to 13 residues. The CDR3 DNA follows: TGTGCCAGCGGACGGGACGACAATCAGCCCCAGCATTTT. Amino acids: CASGRDDNQPQHF.

J is TRBJ1-3 and V is TRBV28, with unresolved D. The V and J ends lost 3 bases and 2 bases respectively, with 8 bases between them. The germline gives CDR1 MDHEN, CDR2 SYDVKM. The CDR3 is 14 amino acids. In DNA form, the CDR3 reads TGTGCCAGCAGTTTTTGGCAGGCTGGAAACACCATATATTTT. It encodes CASSFWQAGNTIYF.

CDR3 sequence reads: CASRAAGYEQYF. DNA for the CDR3: TGTGCGAGCCGAGCGGCAGGCTACGAGCAGTACTTC. The rearrangement uses TRBV6-5 and TRBJ2-7, with TRBD2 as a possible D gene (5 bases). CDR3 length equals 12 residues. Looked up from germline, CDR1 is MNHEY and CDR2 is SVGAGI.

This rearrangement joins TRBV5-1 to TRBJ2-7, with a tentative D call TRBD2 (6 bases). This CDR3 has 14 amino acids. V shed 2 bases and J shed 5 bases, with 14 bases lying between them. Germline V lookup: CDR1 SGHRS, CDR2 YFSETQ. The CDR3 coding sequence is TGCGCCAGCAGCTTAAGGGTTGGAGGGAACGAGCAGTACTTC. It codes for CASSLRVGGNEQYF.

V usage is TRBV6-2 or TRBV6-3 and J usage is TRBJ2-3, with TRBD1 as a possible D gene (6 bases). The CDR3 contains 13 residues. Per the germline V gene, CDR1 is MNHEY and CDR2 is SVGEGT. V gave up 6 bases and J gave up 8 bases, with 15 bases separating them. CDR3 in DNA: TGTGCCAGCAGACCTTCACAGGGAGTTACGCAGTATTTT. Amino acid sequence: CASRPSQGVTQYF.

V is TRBV11-3 and J is TRBJ2-1; D call uncertain. The germline gives CDR1 SGHNT, CDR2 YENEEA. V lost 1 base to trimming and J lost 3 bases, with 4 bases between them. This CDR3 has 13 residues. The CDR3 spells CASSLASYNEQFF. The CDR3 DNA is TGTGCCAGCAGCTTAGCTAGCTACAATGAGCAGTTCTTC.

This clone was recorded once. V and J are TRBV6-4 and TRBJ2-7; 12 bases map to TRBD2. The CDR3 consists of 14 residues. Trimming took 6 bases from V and 2 from J; bases not matched to a gene: 2. Germline V gene data show CDR1 as MRHNA and CDR2 as SNTAGT. The CDR3 DNA reads TGTGCCAGCAGACTAGCGGGAGGAACCTACGAGCAGTACTTC. It encodes CASRLAGGTYEQYF.

This clone was seen only once. V is TRBV7-2 and J is TRBJ1-1, with D hard to call. CDR3 length equals 13 residues. Germline V CDR1 and CDR2: SGHTA, FQGNSA. Between the trimmed V and J ends, which lost 6 bases and 1 base, there was a span of 9 bases. The CDR3 nucleotides are TGTGCCAGCAGGCCTGTGGCGAACACTGAAGCTTTCTTT. This encodes CASRPVANTEAFF.

This chain links TRBV7-9 with TRBJ2-1; D gene unclear. Trimming took 1 base from V and 5 from J, leaving 12 bases between them. CDR3 size: 15 residues. The germline V gene has CDR1 SEHNR and CDR2 FQNEAQ (reference sequence). The CDR3: CASSLVGPPHNEQFF. The CDR3 DNA is TGTGCCAGCAGCTTAGTAGGGCCCCCCCACAATGAGCAGTTCTTC.

The genes are TRBV27 and TRBJ1-2; D gene unclear. Trimming removed 8 bases from V and 4 bases from J, with 8 bases in between. The germline V gene has CDR1 MNHEY and CDR2 SMNVEV (reference sequence). The CDR3 totals 11 residues. The CDR3 nucleotides are TGTGCCAGCTCCGGCGCCTATGGCTACACCTTC. This encodes CASSGAYGYTF.

This sequence joins TRBV9 and TRBJ2-5, with D perhaps TRBD1 (6 bases). Germline V CDR1 and CDR2: SGDLS, YYNGEE. This CDR3 region has 15 residues. With 4 bases removed from V and 5 bases from J, the gap between germline ends came to 18 bases. In DNA, the CDR3 is TGTGCCAGCAGCCCAAGACAGGATATCGGCGAGACCCAGTACTTC. Its protein product is CASSPRQDIGETQYF.

The V call is TRBV7-9, the J call TRBJ2-7; D perhaps matches TRBD2 (6 bases). The CDR3 consists of 13 residues. Trimming took 7 bases from V and 2 from J, leaving 12 bases between them. CDR1 and CDR2 from the germline V gene are SEHNR and FQNEAQ (reference sequence). CDR3 amino acids: CASIPSGAYEQYF. The CDR3 DNA reads TGTGCCAGCATTCCTTCGGGGGCCTACGAGCAGTACTTC.

The chain links TRBV7-3 to TRBJ2-1; tentatively, D is TRBD2 (6 bases). This CDR3 has 14 residues. Germline V gene lookup returns CDR1 SGHTA and CDR2 FQGTGA. The germline V and J ends were trimmed by 1 base and 6 bases, with 10 bases remaining between them. CDR3 residues: CASSLIGGPNEQFF. The CDR3 DNA sequence: TGTGCCAGCAGCTTAATCGGGGGACCCAATGAGCAGTTCTTC.

The rearrangement joins TRBV4-2 to TRBJ1-1, with TRBD1 as a possible D gene (6 bases). The germline CDR1 and CDR2 sequences are LGHNA and YNFKEQ. The CDR3 is 11 amino acids. V lost 6 bases to trimming and J lost 4 bases, with 6 bases between them. As DNA, the CDR3 is TGTGCCAGCAGACAGGGCACTGAAGCTTTCTTT. Its translation: CASRQGTEAFF.

The genes are TRBV25-1 and TRBJ1-2; TRBD1 is a possible D gene (6 bases). The CDR3 totals 14 residues. The V end was cut by 7 bases, the J end by 6 bases, with 18 bases between. Germline-derived CDR1 and CDR2 are MGHDK and SYGVNS. The CDR3 loop is CASTAQGKKNGYTF. CDR3 nucleotides: TGTGCCAGCACCGCCCAGGGGAAGAAAAATGGCTACACCTTC.